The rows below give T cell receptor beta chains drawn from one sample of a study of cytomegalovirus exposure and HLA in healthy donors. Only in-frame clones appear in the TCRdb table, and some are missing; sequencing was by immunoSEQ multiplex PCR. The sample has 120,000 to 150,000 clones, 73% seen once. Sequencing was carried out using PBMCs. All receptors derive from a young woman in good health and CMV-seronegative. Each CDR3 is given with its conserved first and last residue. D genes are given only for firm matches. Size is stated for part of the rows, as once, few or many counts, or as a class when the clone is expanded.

DNA: TGTGCCAGCAGTAAGGGGGATGCAACTAATGAAAAACTGTTTTTT
CDR3: CASSKGDATNEKLFF
J: TRBJ1-4
V: TRBV25-1
D: .
size: few

DNA: TGCGCCAGCAGCTCCAACACAGATAACTATGGCTACACCTTC
CDR3: CASSSNTDNYGYTF
J: TRBJ1-2
V: TRBV5-1
D: .
size: few

DNA: TGTGCCAGCAGCGACTTGCGGGGGGCCGGCAATGAGCAGTTCTTC
CDR3: CASSDLRGAGNEQFF
J: TRBJ2-1
V: TRBV9
D: TRBD2
size: .

DNA: TGTGCCAGCAGCTTGACAAGCTCTGGAAACACCATATATTTT
CDR3: CASSLTSSGNTIYF
J: TRBJ1-3
V: TRBV7-9
D: .
size: .

DNA: TGTGCCAGCAGCTTTAAGGACAGCTCTGGAAACACCATATATTTT
CDR3: CASSFKDSSGNTIYF
J: TRBJ1-3
V: TRBV5-6
D: .
size: .

DNA: TGTGCCAGTTTCGGGGATACGCAGTATTTT
CDR3: CASFGDTQYF
J: TRBJ2-3
V: TRBV28
D: .
size: .

DNA: TGCAGTGCCCGGACAGGGAGCGGCTACACCTTC
CDR3: CSARTGSGYTF
J: TRBJ1-2
V: TRBV20-1
D: TRBD1
size: .

DNA: TGTGCCAGCAGTTTATCGGCGGGGGTAAAGCCCCAGCATTTT
CDR3: CASSLSAGVKPQHF
J: TRBJ1-5
V: TRBV27
D: .
size: few

DNA: TGTGCCAGCAGTTCCGGGACTAGCGGGAGGATTCATTCGCAAGAGACCCAGTACTTC
CDR3: CASSSGTSGRIHSQETQYF
J: TRBJ2-5
V: TRBV27
D: TRBD2
size: .

DNA: TGTGCCAGCTCACCGACGACGGGGGGCAAGGATGGCTACACCTTC
CDR3: CASSPTTGGKDGYTF
J: TRBJ1-2
V: TRBV18
D: .
size: .

DNA: TGTGCCAGTAGTATAGAAGGGGTGATGAACACTGAAGCTTTCTTT
CDR3: CASSIEGVMNTEAFF
J: TRBJ1-1
V: TRBV19
D: .
size: .

DNA: TGTGCCAGCAGCTTAGGGGTCGGCAGGGCGTGGGAAAAACTGTTTTTT
CDR3: CASSLGVGRAWEKLFF
J: TRBJ1-4
V: TRBV7-2
D: .
size: .

DNA: TGTGCCAGTAGTATATCAGGGGGCAGGGAGCCCCAGCATTTT
CDR3: CASSISGGREPQHF
J: TRBJ1-5
V: TRBV19
D: TRBD1
size: .

DNA: TGTGCCAGCAGCGCCCGTTTGGCCCCTGAAGCTTTCTTT
CDR3: CASSARLAPEAFF
J: TRBJ1-1
V: TRBV7-9
D: .
size: .